This is a list of T cell receptor beta chains from one sample in a study of cytomegalovirus exposure and HLA in healthy donors. Produced via immunoSEQ multiplex PCR; TCRdb's table is partial and in-frame only. This table holds more than 95,000 clones. Material: PBMCs. The receptors shown here come from a young man in good health and CMV-seronegative. Both conserved end residues are part of each CDR3. A D gene is named only where the DNA matches it firmly.

D gene | J gene | V gene | CDR3 DNA | CDR3 protein
TRBD2 | TRBJ2-3 | TRBV5-1 | TGCGCCAGCAGCACATCACTAGCGGGAGGGGATACGCAGTATTTT | CASSTSLAGGDTQYF
TRBD1 | TRBJ2-5 | TRBV11-2 | TGTGCCAGCAGCGGCCGGGACAGTTATCAAGAGACCCAGTACTTC | CASSGRDSYQETQYF
. | TRBJ1-2 | TRBV6-6 | TGTGCCAGCAGCGACATACTCTATGGCTACACCTTC | CASSDILYGYTF
TRBD2 | TRBJ2-3 | TRBV5-3 | TGTGCCAGAAGATTACCGGGACTAGCGGGCCGAGGGGGGTACACAGATACGCAGTATTTT | CARRLPGLAGRGGYTDTQYF
TRBD1 | TRBJ1-6 | TRBV30 | TGTGCCTGGAGGTACCGGGACAGCTATAATTCACCCCTCCACTTT | CAWRYRDSYNSPLHF
. | TRBJ1-2 | TRBV11-2 | TGTGCCAGCAGCTTAGACGTGACCACCCCCGGCGAGGGTGGCTACACCTTC | CASSLDVTTPGEGGYTF
TRBD1 | TRBJ1-5 | TRBV2 | TGTGCCAGCAACTGGGACAGGGGGAATCAGCCCCAGCATTTT | CASNWDRGNQPQHF
TRBD1 | TRBJ2-6 | TRBV7-9 | TGTGCCAGCAGCTTAGTAGGGTGGGACAGGGGGACTGGGGCCAACGTCCTGACTTTC | CASSLVGWDRGTGANVLTF
TRBD1 | TRBJ2-7 | TRBV19 | TGTGCCAGTAGTATAGGATCCGGGGACAGAAGCTACGAGCAGTACTTC | CASSIGSGDRSYEQYF
. | TRBJ2-7 | TRBV6-1 | TGTGCCAGCACCATACGGGCGGAGACAGGCTACGAGCAGTACTTC | CASTIRAETGYEQYF
. | TRBJ1-1 | TRBV5-1 | TGCGCCACGAGGGCAGGTCTGAACACTGAAGCTTTCTTT | CATRAGLNTEAFF
TRBD1 | TRBJ2-7 | TRBV7-3 | TGTGCCAGCAGCGCCTCCGGGACAGGGTACAACGAGCAGTACTTC | CASSASGTGYNEQYF